This T cell receptor beta chain originates from a study of blood T cell repertoires in COVID-19. Study details: Acute and convalescent COVID-19 specimens originated in the United States, Italy and Spain. PBMCs, B-cell-depleted T cells, or T cells were the source of the cDNA or gDNA that made up the material.

Authors' data handling: Reference gene primer amplification gave nucleated cell count estimates. The method was immunoSEQ multiplex PCR; TCRdb's version includes in-frame clones alone and lacks a portion of them. For V, J and clone size, that table is used; D and trimming come from the DNA. The table shows around 110,000 clones, with about 80% occurring only once. CDR3 length: 15 residues. With 0 bases removed from V and 4 bases from J, the gap between germline ends came to 10 bases. The germline gives CDR1 SGHRS, CDR2 YFSETQ. The table lists this clone with a few counts. This TCR came from a man between 65 and 85 years old with active or convalescent COVID-19. The sequenced sample was peripheral blood. J is TRBJ1-4 and V is TRBV5-1; D gene uncertain. The CDR3 is CASSLGQASNEKLFF. DNA for the CDR3: TGCGCCAGCAGCTTGGGGCAGGCGAGTAATGAAAAACTGTTTTTT.